This entry features one T cell receptor beta chain sequence. Busulfan-fludarabine conditioning, marrow transplant, and cyclophosphamide on days +3 and +4 were administered. J gave up 0 bases and V 2 bases, and 9 bases lay outside the gene matches. Per germline, CDR1 GTSNPN and CDR2 SVGIG (reference sequence). The length of the CDR3 is 18 residues. Method: immunoSEQ multiplex PCR; TCRdb's copy keeps in-frame clones and lacks some. The table lists 4,000 or so clones, about 81% of them singletons. This record comes from a study of T cells after posttransplantation cyclophosphamide. The J gene is TRBJ2-3, the V gene TRBV30; 12 positions agree with TRBD2. This TCR was sampled from a female patient in her fifties who received an allogeneic stem cell transplant from a related donor, was CMV-positive, and had no GVHD. Some T cells may trace back to the graft donor. Sequenced here: PBMCs, sampled after an allogeneic stem cell transplant with post-transplant cyclophosphamide. CDR3 coding DNA: TGTGCCTGGAGTCCCCTGAGGCTAGCGGGAGGGAGCACAGATACGCAGTATTTT. This codes for CAWSPLRLAGGSTDTQYF. The whole variable domain, filled in from reference TRBV30 and TRBJ2-3, reads SQTIHQWPATLVQPVGSPLSLECTVEGTSNPNLYWYRQAAGRGLQLLFYSVGIGQISSEVPQNLSASRPQDRQFILSSKKLLLSDSGFYLCAWSPLRLAGGSTDTQYFGPGTRLTVL.